Shown below are 10 T cell receptor beta chains from a single sample sequenced in a study of blood T cells in healthy people across ages. It was with a sample-barcoded 5' primer and a J-beta primer mix that a second PCR of roughly 7 to 12 cycles was run. Via MiXCR, TCRdb re-called the 5' RACE reads, giving one row per CDR3 protein. Of more than 450,000 distinct CDR3 sequences listed, about 25% were seen once; the top ten hold about 3.9%. The data also belong to a second study, concerning T cells of mothers and their children.

The sample consisted of blood. Source of these receptors: a boy younger than 10 in good health.

The genes are TRBV5-1 and TRBJ2-1, with 11 bases matching TRBD2. V shed 7 bases, J shed 0 bases, and the junction held 6 bases outside the gene matches. The CDR3 runs 16 residues. Germline assignment: CDR1 SGHRS and CDR2 YFSETQ. The CDR3 sequence is CASRSSGGSSYNEQFF. DNA of the CDR3: TGCGCCAGCCGATCTAGCGGGGGGAGCTCCTACAATGAGCAGTTCTTC.

A remark on this clonotype: A junction end diverges from the germline sequence, so it may reflect a read error. Here the CDR3 reads CASSGGLATVF. Here the CDR3 DNA reads TGCGCCAGCAGTGGAGGACTAGCGACGGTCTTC. The chain uses TRBV5-1 and TRBJ2-1; TRBD2 matches at 9 bases. The CDR3 spans 11 residues. The germline V gene has CDR1 SGHRS and CDR2 YFSETQ.

CDR3 DNA sequence: TGTGCCAGCAGCGATTGGAACACAGATACGCAGTATTTT. Its translation: CASSDWNTDTQYF. This chain connects TRBV9 to TRBJ2-3; D gene unclear. Germline CDR1 and CDR2: SGDLS and YYNGEE. Trimming left V 3 bases short and J 2 bases short, with 7 bases between. This CDR3 spans 13 amino acids.

The V call is TRBV20-1, the J call TRBJ2-3; D is uncertain. The CDR3 extends over 11 amino acids. The V end was cut by 5 bases, the J end by 6 bases, with 9 bases between. The germline gives CDR1 DFQATT, CDR2 SNEGSKA (reference sequence). DNA for the CDR3: TGCAGTGCTGGTCCCCTGGATACGCAGTATTTT. Translated: CSAGPLDTQYF.

The chain links TRBV19 to TRBJ2-6; 14 nucleotides match TRBD2. V lost 4 bases and J lost 1; bases outside the gene matches: 9. Germline V gene sequence: CDR1 LNHDA, CDR2 SQIVND (reference sequence). CDR3 length equals 20 residues. Here the CDR3 reads CASSRGLAGEDWSGANVLTF. CDR3 in DNA: TGTGCCAGTAGTAGGGGACTAGCGGGAGAGGATTGGTCTGGGGCCAACGTCCTGACTTTC.

Comments on this clonotype: Sequence at one end of the junction differs from germline and may be a read error. This chain connects TRBV27 to TRBJ2-3; D is unresolved. The CDR3 contains 18 residues. In germline, CDR1 is MNHEY, CDR2 SMNVEV (reference sequence). The CDR3 DNA sequence: TGTGCCGGCAGTTTACGGAGTTGGACGGTCTCTAGCACAGATACGCAGTATTTT. Its protein product is CAGSLRSWTVSSTDTQYF.

The sample holds a few counts of this clonotype. The chain employs TRBV2 and TRBJ2-7; D could derive from TRBD1 or TRBD2 (6 bases each). V was cut by 3 bases and J by 3 bases, with 12 bases left in between. The CDR3 consists of 14 residues. CDR1 is SNHLY, CDR2 FYNNEI, per germline. The CDR3 DNA is TGTGCCAGCAGTGAGGGGGGCGGAGGCTACGAGCAGTACTTC. It specifies CASSEGGGGYEQYF.

This clonotype has only a few counts. This chain joins TRBV29-1 and TRBJ2-7; 11 bases align to TRBD1. The germline V gene encodes CDR1 SQVTM and CDR2 ANQGSEA. The CDR3 is 14 amino acids. Trimming cost V 2 bases and J 7 bases; bases outside gene matches: 7. CDR3 sequence (DNA): TGCAGCGTTGAACTAGGACAGGGGGCAGGAGAGCAGTACTTC. It is translated as CSVELGQGAGEQYF.

This sequence joins TRBV15 and TRBJ1-2; D is uncertain. Germline values: CDR1 LNHNV, CDR2 YYDKDF (reference sequence). V gave up 0 bases and J gave up 3 bases, with 5 bases separating them. This CDR3 has 13 amino acids. The CDR3 loop reads CATSRDRDYGYTF. In nucleotides, the CDR3 is TGTGCCACCAGCAGAGATCGGGACTATGGCTACACCTTC.

This CDR3 is CAISESADEKLFF. CDR3 DNA sequence: TGTGCCATCAGTGAGTCGGCCGATGAAAAACTGTTTTTT. This rearrangement joins TRBV10-3 to TRBJ1-4; D unclear. V lost 0 bases, J lost 6 bases, and 5 bases lay in between. The CDR3 spans 13 residues. CDR1 is ENHRY, CDR2 SYGVKD, per germline.